Following are 17 T cell receptor beta chains from one sample sequenced in a study of beta chain features in type 1 diabetes. Their antigens remain unidentified. Notes on the study in general: Shortening that was moderate but significant affected the TCRB CDR3s of Type 1 diabetes patients in all four CD4+ subsets.

The entirety of the isolated RNA underwent reverse transcription, so expressed TCRB transcripts were sequenced. Produced via immunoSEQ multiplex PCR; TCRdb's table is partial and in-frame only. The sample has a few hundred thousand clones, around 21% seen once. What was sequenced was naive CD4+ T cells from blood. These receptor sequences come from a woman in her thirties or forties with type 1 diabetes.

This clone was observed a few times. The chain joins TRBV7-9 to TRBJ2-3; TRBD2 agrees at 7 bases. The germline gives CDR1 SEHNR, CDR2 FQNEAQ (reference sequence). This CDR3 comprises 14 residues. The CDR3 sequence is CAKRGPTSTDTQYF. The CDR3, as DNA: TGTGCGAAGCGGGGCCCCACTAGCACAGATACGCAGTATTTT.

This clone has just a few counts. The V and J genes are TRBV29-1 and TRBJ2-5; D may be TRBD1 (6 bases). This CDR3 region has 13 residues. Germline CDR1 reads SQVTM; CDR2 reads ANQGSEA. V shed 4 bases and J shed 5 bases, with 14 bases lying between them. For the CDR3, the DNA is TGCAGCGTTGGGGGGACACCGACGGAGACCCAGTACTTC. Its translation: CSVGGTPTETQYF. Using reference TRBV29-1 and TRBJ2-5 for the parts outside the CDR3, the full variable domain is SAVISQKPSRDICQRGTSLTIQCQVDSQVTMMFWYRQQPGQSLTLIATANQGSEATYESGFVIDKFPISRPNLTFSTLTVSNMSPEDSSIYLCSVGGTPTETQYFGPGTRLLVL.

The chain uses TRBV5-4 and TRBJ1-2; possible D gene TRBD1, 5 bases. CDR1 is SGHNT and CDR2 is YYREEE in the germline V gene (reference sequence). Trimming shortened V by 0 bases and J by 5 bases, and 8 bases separated the two germline ends. CDR3 length: 13 residues. CDR3 loop: CASSLDRWYGYTF. Written as DNA, the CDR3 is TGTGCCAGCAGCTTGGACAGGTGGTATGGCTACACCTTC.

This clone came up a few times. The chain recombines TRBV9 with TRBJ1-2, with D tentatively TRBD1 (6 bases). This CDR3 has 14 amino acids. Germline V gene lookup returns CDR1 SGDLS and CDR2 YYNGEE. The ends were cut back, 3 bases at V and 7 bases at J, with 16 bases in the middle. CDR3 residues: CASSGLTGLVGYTF. In DNA, the CDR3 is TGTGCCAGCAGCGGCCTCACAGGGTTGGTTGGCTACACCTTC.

This clone occurred a few times. The CDR3 reads CASSRGSSGANVLTF. Here the CDR3 DNA reads TGTGCCAGCAGTCGAGGGAGCTCTGGGGCCAACGTCCTGACTTTC. The chain carries TRBV14 and TRBJ2-6; D possibly corresponds to TRBD2 (5 bases). Germline CDR1 SGHDN, CDR2 FVKESK. Trimming cost V 6 bases and J 0 bases, with 9 bases left between them. The CDR3 runs to 15 residues.

The CDR3 here is CASSADRGLTEAFF. As DNA, the CDR3 is TGTGCCAGCAGCGCGGACAGGGGGCTCACTGAAGCTTTCTTT. The V gene is TRBV7-2, the J gene TRBJ1-1, with 11 bases aligning to TRBD1. J lost 4 bases, V lost 5 bases, and 3 bases had no gene match. The germline CDR1 and CDR2 sequences are SGHTA and FQGNSA. The CDR3 consists of 14 residues.

The rearrangement joins TRBV9 to TRBJ2-1; D unclear. CDR3 length: 14 residues. The germline CDR1 and CDR2 sequences are SGDLS and YYNGEE. V lost 0 bases, J lost 9 bases, and 13 bases lay in between. CDR3 bases: TGTGCCAGCAGCGTAGTAGGAGTTTTGAGTGAGCAGTTCTTC. This encodes CASSVVGVLSEQFF.

The rearrangement uses TRBV5-1 and TRBJ2-7, with 7 bases that match TRBD1. CDR3 size: 14 residues. Germline CDR1 SGHRS, CDR2 YFSETQ. The trim removed 4 bases at V and 3 bases at J, leaving 7 bases unmatched. In DNA form, the CDR3 reads TGCGCCAGCAGCCCACGACAGGGAAGCTACGAGCAGTACTTC. This translates into CASSPRQGSYEQYF.

The chain combines TRBV28 with TRBJ1-4; D not certain. The CDR3 contains 15 residues. The V gene's germline CDR1 is MDHEN and CDR2 SYDVKM. The V and J ends lost 8 bases and 0 bases respectively, with 13 bases between them. The CDR3 DNA reads as TGTGCCAGCCGCCTTTCTCCAGCAACTAATGAAAAACTGTTTTTT. It is translated as CASRLSPATNEKLFF.

As for this clone: Other DNA sequences from this sample encode an identical CDR3 as well. The V and J genes are TRBV27 and TRBJ1-2, with 9 bases lining up with TRBD1. This CDR3 contains 14 residues. V gave up 3 bases and J gave up 4 bases; unmatched junction bases: 3. CDR1 and CDR2 from the germline V gene are MNHEY and SMNVEV (reference sequence). CDR3 DNA: TGTGCCAGCAGTTTGGGGACAGGGCCCTATGGCTACACCTTC. Its protein is CASSLGTGPYGYTF.

In DNA form, the CDR3 reads TGTGCCAGCAGCCCGGGACTAGATGGAAACAATGAGCAGTTCTTC. Translation: CASSPGLDGNNEQFF. The chain is built from TRBV7-9 and TRBJ2-1; 8 positions match TRBD2. V gave up 5 bases and J gave up 5 bases; unmatched junction bases: 8. The CDR3 is made up of 15 amino acids. Germline V lookup: CDR1 SEHNR, CDR2 FQNEAQ (reference sequence). Using reference TRBV7-9 and TRBJ2-1 for the parts outside the CDR3, the full variable domain is DTGVSQNPRHKITKRGQNVTFRCDPISEHNRLYWYRQTLGQGPEFLTYFQNEAQLEKSRLLSDRFSAERPKGSFSTLEIQRTEQGDSAMYLCASSPGLDGNNEQFFGPGTRLTVL.

The chain carries TRBV7-9 and TRBJ1-2, with a tentative D call TRBD1 (6 bases). Germline V gene sequence: CDR1 SEHNR, CDR2 FQNEAQ (reference sequence). V shed 4 bases and J shed 5 bases, with 14 bases lying between them. The CDR3 extends over 14 amino acids. The CDR3 loop reads CASSSSRDTYGYTF. CDR3 sequence (DNA): TGTGCCAGCAGCTCGTCTAGGGACACTTATGGCTACACCTTC.

V is TRBV7-2 and J is TRBJ1-5; D may be TRBD1 (5 bases). Germline V gene data show CDR1 as SGHTA and CDR2 as FQGNSA. V lost 5 bases, J lost 2 bases, and 10 bases lay in between. This CDR3 is 14 amino acids long. DNA of the CDR3: TGTGCCAGCAGCCATGACAGCGGCAATCAGCCCCAGCATTTT. Residues: CASSHDSGNQPQHF. The full variable domain, in which reference TRBV7-2 and TRBJ1-5 provide the parts outside the CDR3, is GAGVSQSPSNKVTEKGKDVELRCDPISGHTALYWYRQSLGQGLEFLIYFQGNSAPDKSGLPSDRFSAERTGGSVSTLTIQRTQQEDSAVYLCASSHDSGNQPQHFGDGTRLSIL.

The rearrangement links TRBV28 to TRBJ1-2; no reliable D call. The CDR3 totals 13 residues. Germline lookup yields CDR1 MDHEN and CDR2 SYDVKM. V was clipped by 5 bases and J by 7 bases, with 14 bases between them. CDR3 residues: CASSPAALSGYTF. Here the CDR3 DNA reads TGTGCCAGCAGTCCCGCGGCTTTGAGTGGCTACACCTTC.

This chain uses TRBV2 with TRBJ2-7; the match to TRBD1 covers 9 bases. In germline, CDR1 is SNHLY, CDR2 FYNNEI. This CDR3 comprises 15 residues. V lost 7 bases and J lost 7; bases outside the gene matches: 14. This CDR3 is CASTSGTGSSGEQYF. The CDR3 DNA reads as TGTGCCAGCACCTCCGGGACAGGGTCATCGGGGGAGCAGTACTTC.

This clone was seen a few times. This chain joins TRBV7-9 and TRBJ2-7; a possible D gene is TRBD2 (6 bases). The CDR3 sequence is 13 residues long. Germline-derived CDR1 and CDR2 are SEHNR and FQNEAQ (reference sequence). Trimming pared 5 bases from V and 2 bases from J, leaving 10 bases between. The CDR3, as DNA: TGTGCCAGCAGCCAAGGAGGGGCCTACGAGCAGTACTTC. Its translation: CASSQGGAYEQYF. The variable domain in full, with the rest retrieved from reference TRBV7-9 and TRBJ2-7, is DTGVSQNPRHKITKRGQNVTFRCDPISEHNRLYWYRQTLGQGPEFLTYFQNEAQLEKSRLLSDRFSAERPKGSFSTLEIQRTEQGDSAMYLCASSQGGAYEQYFGPGTRLTVT.

This clone has just a few counts. The DNA of the CDR3 is TGTGCCAGCAGCCGACGGCGCGGGGACAATGAGCAGTTCTTC. Protein: CASSRRRGDNEQFF. The J gene is TRBJ2-1, the V gene TRBV7-9; maybe TRBD2 (6 bases). There are 14 residues in the CDR3. CDR1 and CDR2 (germline): SEHNR, FQNEAQ (reference sequence). Trimming cost V 5 bases and J 5 bases, with 13 bases left between them.